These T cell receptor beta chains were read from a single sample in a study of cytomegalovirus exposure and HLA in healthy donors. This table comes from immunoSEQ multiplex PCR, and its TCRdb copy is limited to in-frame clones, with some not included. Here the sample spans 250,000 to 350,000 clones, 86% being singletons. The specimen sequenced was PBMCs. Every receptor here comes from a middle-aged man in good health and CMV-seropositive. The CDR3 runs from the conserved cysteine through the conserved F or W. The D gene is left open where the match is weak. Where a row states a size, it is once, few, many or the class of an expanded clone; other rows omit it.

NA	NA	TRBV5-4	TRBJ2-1	TGTGCCAGCAGCATTGCCGGGACTTCACCCTACAATGAGCAGTTCTTC	CASSIAGTSPYNEQFF
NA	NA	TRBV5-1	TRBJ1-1	TGCGCCAGCAGCCGGACAGTGACGAACACTGAAGCTTTCTTT	CASSRTVTNTEAFF
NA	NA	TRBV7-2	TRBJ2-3	TGTGCCAGCAGCTTTAGCGGTACTAGCACAGATACGCAGTATTTT	CASSFSGTSTDTQYF
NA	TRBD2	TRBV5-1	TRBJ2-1	TGCGCCAGCAGCTTGGTTCCAGCGGGAGGCACCAATGAGCAGTTCTTC	CASSLVPAGGTNEQFF
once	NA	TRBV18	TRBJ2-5	TGTGCCAGCTCACAGGGGCGTCAAGAGACCCAGTACTTC	CASSQGRQETQYF
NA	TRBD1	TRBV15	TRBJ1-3	TGTGCCACCAGCAGGGGGACAGCTAGTACCATATATTTT	CATSRGTASTIYF
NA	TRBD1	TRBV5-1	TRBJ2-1	TGCGCCAGCAGCTTAACGGGACAGGCCTACAATGAGCAGTTCTTC	CASSLTGQAYNEQFF
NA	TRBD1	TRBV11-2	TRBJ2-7	TGTGCCAGCAGCCCGGGACAGGATTTCTACGAGCAGTACTTC	CASSPGQDFYEQYF
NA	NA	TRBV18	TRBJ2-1	TGTGCCAGCTCACCCCTAGAAGGACGGGGAGGGGGTGAGCAGTTCTTC	CASSPLEGRGGGEQFF
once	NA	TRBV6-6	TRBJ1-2	TGTGCCAGCAGTTACTCCCGCGGGGCGGGCTATGGCTACACCTTC	CASSYSRGAGYGYTF
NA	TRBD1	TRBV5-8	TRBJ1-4	TGTGCCAGCAGGCGGGACAGCGAAGGGAATGAAAAACTGTTTTTT	CASRRDSEGNEKLFF
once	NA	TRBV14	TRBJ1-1	TGTGCCAGCAGCCAAGATTCATTCAAAGGACCCCGAGGGACTGAAGCTTTCTTT	CASSQDSFKGPRGTEAFF
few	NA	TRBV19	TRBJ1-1	TGTGCCAGTAGTCCCTGGACAGTGAACACTGAAGCTTTCTTT	CASSPWTVNTEAFF
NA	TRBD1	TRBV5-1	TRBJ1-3	TGCGCCAGCAGCCCACGATCGACAGGGTCTGGAAACACCATATATTTT	CASSPRSTGSGNTIYF
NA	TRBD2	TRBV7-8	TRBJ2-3	TGTGCCAGCAGCCAACTAGCGGGAACTAGCACAGATACGCAGTATTTT	CASSQLAGTSTDTQYF
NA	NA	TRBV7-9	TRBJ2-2	TGTGCCAGCACCCAGGACGGCAGGGAAAACACCGGGGAGCTGTTTTTT	CASTQDGRENTGELFF
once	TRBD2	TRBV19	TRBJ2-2	TGTGCCAGTCGACTAGCGGGAGAAGGTGCGAACACCGGGGAGCTGTTTTTT	CASRLAGEGANTGELFF
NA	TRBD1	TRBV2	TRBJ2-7	TGTGCCAGCAGGGGGGACAGGGGGACTTACGAGCAGTACTTC	CASRGDRGTYEQYF
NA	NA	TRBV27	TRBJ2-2	TGTGCCAGCAGTTCCGGGACAACGAACACCGGGGAGCTGTTTTTT	CASSSGTTNTGELFF
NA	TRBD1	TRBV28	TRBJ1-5	TGTGCCAGCAGAACGAGACAGGGGGCTCGCCCCCGGAATCAGCCCCAGCATTTT	CASRTRQGARPRNQPQHF
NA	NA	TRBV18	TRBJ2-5	TGTGCCAGCTCACCCCCGGGTGCGGGGAAAGAGACCCAGTACTTC	CASSPPGAGKETQYF
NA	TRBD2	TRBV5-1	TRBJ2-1	TGCGCCAGCAGCTCCTTAAGCGCGGGAGGGGTCAATGAGCAGTTCTTC	CASSSLSAGGVNEQFF
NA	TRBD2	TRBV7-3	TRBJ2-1	TGTGCCAGCAGCTTACGCGGGAGGGGCTTCTACAATGAGCAGTTCTTC	CASSLRGRGFYNEQFF
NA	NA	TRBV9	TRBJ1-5	TGTGCCAGCAGCGTTGGGGGACATAGCAATCAGCCCCAGCATTTT	CASSVGGHSNQPQHF
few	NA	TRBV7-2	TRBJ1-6	TGTGCCAGCAGCTTATGGCAGGATAATTCACCCCTCCACTTT	CASSLWQDNSPLHF
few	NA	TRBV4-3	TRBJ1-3	TGCGCCAGCAGCCAAGCGGGAGAGAAGGGAAACACCATATATTTT	CASSQAGEKGNTIYF
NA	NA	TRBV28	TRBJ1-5	TGTGCCAGCAGTATAAGACAGGTCAATCAGCCCCAGCATTTT	CASSIRQVNQPQHF
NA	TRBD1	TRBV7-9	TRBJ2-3	TGTGCCAGTTCTACAGGGGATTTCGCAGATACGCAGTATTTT	CASSTGDFADTQYF
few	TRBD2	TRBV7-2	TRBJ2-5	TGTGCCAGCAGCTTAGGCCTAGCGGGAGGGGAGACCCAGTACTTC	CASSLGLAGGETQYF
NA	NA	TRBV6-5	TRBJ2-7	TGTGCCAGCAGTCTACAGGACGAGCAGTACTTC	CASSLQDEQYF
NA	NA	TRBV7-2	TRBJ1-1	TGTGCCAGCAGCTTAGAGGGGGGGCACACTGAAGCTTTCTTT	CASSLEGGHTEAFF
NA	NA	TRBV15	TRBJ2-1	TGTGCCACCAGCAGAGACAAGGGGAACGACCCCTACAATGAGCAGTTCTTC	CATSRDKGNDPYNEQFF
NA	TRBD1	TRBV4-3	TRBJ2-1	TGCGCCAGCAGCCAAGGGACAGGGTCCAATGAGCAGTTCTTC	CASSQGTGSNEQFF
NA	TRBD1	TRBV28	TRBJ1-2	TGTGCCAGCAGAGGTGACAGGGGGGTTGGGTTCGGGAACTATGGCTACACCTTC	CASRGDRGVGFGNYGYTF
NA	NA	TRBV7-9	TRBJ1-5	TGTGCCAGCAGCCCAGGGAGGGGAAGCAATCAGCCCCAGCATTTT	CASSPGRGSNQPQHF
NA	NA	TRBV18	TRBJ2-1	TGTGCCAGCTCATTCGTCCGCAATGAGCAGTTCTTC	CASSFVRNEQFF